The clone carrying this TCR beta chain occurred once. Its cognate antigen is unknown. The data derive from a study of T cells in narcolepsy. Background on the study: Patients with NT1 or NT2 and healthy control donors were enrolled. Findings of the study overall: In some patient and control memory CD4+ samples, autoreactive clones were absent. HCRT-specific and TRIB2-specific autoreactive clonotypes appeared among same-patient CSF and blood CD4+ clonotypes. Blood of same and different patients, but not healthy controls, reportedly held recurring autoreactive clonotypes.

Generated by immunoSEQ multiplex PCR, the TCRdb table keeps only in-frame clones and is missing some. There are fewer than 40,000 clones in the sample; 84% occur only once, and roughly 1.3% lies in the top ten. The sequencing sample was made of CD45RA- memory CD4+ T cells from PBMCs. The sequence derives from a human donor with narcolepsy.

The CDR3 loop reads CASSAGRVATEAFF. CDR3 coding DNA: TGTGCCAGCAGTGCCGGCAGGGTGGCCACTGAAGCTTTCTTT. The rearrangement links TRBV2 to TRBJ1-1, with D perhaps matching TRBD1 (5 bases). V lost 4 bases, J lost 4 bases, and 13 bases lay in between. The germline V gene has CDR1 SNHLY and CDR2 FYNNEI. This CDR3 comprises 14 residues.